A single sample is the source of the 23 T cell receptor beta chains below, sequenced in a study of T cell responses to AZD1222 COVID-19 vaccine. Only in-frame clones appear in the TCRdb table, and some are missing; sequencing was by immunoSEQ multiplex PCR. The sample yields roughly 100,000 clones, approximately 86% seen once. This specimen consisted of peripheral blood, obtained 28 days after the second dose of the MenACWY control vaccine. These TCRs come from an adult who received the MenACWY meningococcal vaccine as a control.

V gene TRBV21-1 combines with J gene TRBJ1-3. TRBV21-1 constitutes a pseudogene. This CDR3 comprises 17 residues. The CDR3 is CASSKVQDYNSGNTIYF. The DNA for the CDR3 is TGTGCCAGCAGCAAAGTCCAGGACTATAACTCTGGAAACACCATATATTTT.

The chain combines TRBV5-4 with TRBJ2-1; D is unresolved. V lost 2 bases and J lost 0, with 9 bases in between. The length of the CDR3 is 15 residues. CDR1 is SGHNT, CDR2 YYREEE, per germline (reference sequence). CDR3 amino acids: CASSLRSSSYNEQFF. CDR3 bases: TGTGCCAGCAGCTTAAGGTCGAGCTCCTACAATGAGCAGTTCTTC.

The chain recombines TRBV10-2 with TRBJ2-3, with a tentative D call TRBD2 (6 bases). Trimming took off 3 bases at V and 7 bases at J, with 17 bases between the two ends. Germline values: CDR1 WSHSY, CDR2 SAAADI. CDR3 length: 15 residues. The chain's CDR3 is CASSDPPAGIYTQYF. The CDR3 DNA reads TGCGCCAGCAGTGACCCCCCCGCGGGGATATATACGCAGTATTTT.

This clone showed up just once. This sequence joins TRBV7-9 and TRBJ2-7; 15 bases fit TRBD2. Trimming removed 3 bases from V and 0 bases from J; junction bases left unmatched: 6. Looked up from germline, CDR1 is SEHNR and CDR2 is FQNEAQ (reference sequence). CDR3 length: 18 amino acids. In DNA form, the CDR3 reads TGTGCCAGCAGCTTGGGACTAGCGGGGGGCCCAACCTCCTACGAGCAGTACTTC. It yields the protein CASSLGLAGGPTSYEQYF.

The chain links TRBV4-1 to TRBJ1-1, with 12 bases that match TRBD1. CDR3 length: 14 residues. Germline assignment: CDR1 MGHRA and CDR2 YSYEKL. V lost 5 bases to trimming and J lost 7 bases; unmatched junction nucleotides: 5. DNA for the CDR3: TGCGCCAGCAGCAGGGACAGGGGGCCACTTGAAGCTTTCTTT. Encoded protein: CASSRDRGPLEAFF.

The chain employs TRBV10-2 and TRBJ2-7; unclear D gene. Germline V lookup: CDR1 WSHSY, CDR2 SAAADI. There are 12 residues in the CDR3. V was cut by 4 bases and J by 3 bases, with 7 bases left in between. CDR3 bases: TGCGCCAGCAGTGGGGCCCGCTACGAGCAGTACTTC. It is translated as CASSGARYEQYF.

This clone was seen only a few times. The CDR3 DNA reads TGTGCCAGCAGCCCCCGGGAGGCTAGCGGGGATTCATACTACTACAATGAGCAGTTCTTC. Translation: CASSPREASGDSYYYNEQFF. The chain links TRBV4-2 to TRBJ2-1; the match to TRBD2 covers 9 bases. Unmatched junction bases numbered 19, after V lost 4 bases and J lost 3 bases. The germline V gene has CDR1 LGHNA and CDR2 YNFKEQ. The CDR3 has 20 amino acids.

This chain connects TRBV7-2 to TRBJ2-1; D remains unclear. This CDR3 contains 13 residues. V was shortened by 1 base and J by 9 bases, with 10 bases between the two germline ends. CDR1 and CDR2 (germline): SGHTA, FQGNSA. CDR3 coding DNA: TGTGCCAGCAGCTTAGGGAACTTGGGTGAGCAGTTCTTC. Amino acids: CASSLGNLGEQFF.

The genes are TRBV27 and TRBJ2-3; D could derive from TRBD1 or TRBD2 (6 bases each). Trimming removed 1 base from V and 9 bases from J, with 14 bases in between. Germline assignment: CDR1 MNHEY and CDR2 SMNVEV (reference sequence). This CDR3 has 14 residues. The CDR3 DNA is TGTGCCAGCAGTTTATATGGGGGCGGGGACACGCAGTATTTT. Its translation: CASSLYGGGDTQYF.

The J gene is TRBJ2-1, the V gene TRBV27; 10 bases fit TRBD1. The CDR3 has 15 amino acids. Trimming cost V 5 bases and J 8 bases; bases outside gene matches: 9. The V gene's germline CDR1 is MNHEY and CDR2 SMNVEV (reference sequence). In nucleotides, the CDR3 is TGTGCCAGCAGTATCCGGGACAGGGGCTGGTATGAGCAGTTCTTC. Its protein is CASSIRDRGWYEQFF.

J is TRBJ2-7 and V is TRBV7-3; D remains ambiguous. Looked up from germline, CDR1 is SGHTA and CDR2 is FQGTGA. This CDR3 spans 14 amino acids. V shed 4 bases and J shed 3 bases, with 13 bases lying between them. CDR3 amino acids: CASSSGGSGYEQYF. Here the CDR3 DNA reads TGTGCCAGCAGCTCGGGTGGTTCTGGCTACGAGCAGTACTTC.

The CDR3 region has the DNA TGTGCCAGCAGCTTAGAAGGGACTGCAACTAATGAAAAACTGTTTTTT. This codes for CASSLEGTATNEKLFF. The V gene is TRBV13, the J gene TRBJ1-4; D is perhaps TRBD1 (5 bases). The CDR3 length is 16 residues. CDR1 PRHDT and CDR2 FYEKMQ come from the germline V gene (reference sequence). Trimming took off 1 base at V and 0 bases at J, with 9 bases between the two ends.

The rearrangement uses TRBV19 and TRBJ1-6; D possibly corresponds to TRBD1 (6 bases). Germline CDR1 LNHDA, CDR2 SQIVND (reference sequence). The V gene lost 6 bases and the J gene lost 3 bases, with 12 bases spanning the gap. This CDR3 has 15 residues. The DNA of the CDR3 is TGTGCCAGTAGACACCAGGACAGCTATAATTCACCCCTCCACTTT. Translating gives CASRHQDSYNSPLHF.

The rearrangement uses TRBV7-2 and TRBJ1-6; D unclear. Trimming removed 6 bases from V and 5 bases from J, with 17 bases in between. Germline CDR1 and CDR2: SGHTA and FQGNSA. CDR3 size: 16 residues. CDR3 loop: CASRIGPGENNSPLHF. DNA for the CDR3: TGTGCCAGCAGGATTGGCCCGGGTGAAAATAATTCACCCCTCCACTTT. The complete variable domain, with remaining parts taken from reference TRBV7-2 and TRBJ1-6, reads GAGVSQSPSNKVTEKGKDVELRCDPISGHTALYWYRQSLGQGLEFLIYFQGNSAPDKSGLPSDRFSAERTGGSVSTLTIQRTQQEDSAVYLCASRIGPGENNSPLHFGNGTRLTVT.

This sequence joins TRBV7-9 and TRBJ1-6, with TRBD1 matching 7 bases. With 6 bases clipped from V and 15 bases from J, the junction kept 8 bases outside the gene matches. The CDR3 runs to 12 residues. CDR1 and CDR2 from the germline V gene are SEHNR and FQNEAQ (reference sequence). The CDR3 spells CASRDRLGGLHF. The CDR3 bases are TGTGCCAGCAGGGACAGGCTCGGGGGCCTCCACTTT.

The CDR3 protein is CASSLSGRVNDEKLFF. The CDR3 DNA follows: TGCGCCAGCAGCTTGTCTGGCAGGGTGAACGATGAAAAACTGTTTTTT. This sequence joins TRBV5-1 and TRBJ1-4; D might be TRBD1 (5 bases). The CDR3 contains 16 residues. Deletions cut 1 base from V and 6 bases from J, with 16 bases between. Germline-derived CDR1 and CDR2 are SGHRS and YFSETQ.

The chain couples TRBV28 to TRBJ1-6; no clear D gene. There are 12 residues in the CDR3. Germline V gene lookup returns CDR1 MDHEN and CDR2 SYDVKM. V shed 6 bases and J shed 8 bases, with 8 bases lying between them. The CDR3 DNA is TGTGCCAGCAGCGCTTTAGATTCACCCCTCCACTTT. This codes for CASSALDSPLHF.

This sequence joins TRBV2 and TRBJ1-1; D is uncertain. The CDR3 is made up of 13 amino acids. Germline values: CDR1 SNHLY, CDR2 FYNNEI. V was cut by 1 base and J by 1 base, with 4 bases left in between. CDR3 DNA: TGTGCCAGCAGTGAAGAGGGGAACACTGAAGCTTTCTTT. Amino acids: CASSEEGNTEAFF.

The genes are TRBV11-3 and TRBJ1-6; perhaps TRBD1 as D (5 bases). Trimming pared 0 bases from V and 0 bases from J, leaving 12 bases between. The CDR3 is 18 residues long. Germline V gene lookup returns CDR1 SGHNT and CDR2 YENEEA. The CDR3 here is CASSLESGGSSYNSPLHF. CDR3 DNA: TGTGCCAGCAGCTTAGAGTCCGGGGGTAGCTCCTATAATTCACCCCTCCACTTT. Using reference TRBV11-3 and TRBJ1-6 for the parts outside the CDR3, the full variable domain is EAGVVQSPRYKIIEKKQPVAFWCNPISGHNTLYWYLQNLGQGPELLIRYENEEAVDDSQLPKDRFSAERLKGVDSTLKIQPAELGDSAVYLCASSLESGGSSYNSPLHFGNGTRLTVT.

The chain is built from TRBV5-5 and TRBJ2-7; D may correspond to TRBD1 or TRBD2 (5 bases each). CDR3 length equals 14 residues. Looked up from germline, CDR1 is SGHKS and CDR2 is YYEKEE (reference sequence). The germline V and J ends were trimmed by 4 bases and 0 bases, with 11 bases remaining between them. CDR3 bases: TGTGCCAGCAGCCCCGGGACCGCCTCCTACGAGCAGTACTTC. Encoded protein: CASSPGTASYEQYF.

CDR3 residues: CASSPSRQKETQYF. In DNA, the CDR3 is TGTGCCAGCAGCCCGTCCAGGCAGAAAGAGACCCAGTACTTC. The genes are TRBV7-3 and TRBJ2-5; D gene unclear. Germline V gene sequence: CDR1 SGHTA, CDR2 FQGTGA. The V and J ends lost 5 bases and 3 bases respectively, with 13 bases between them. This CDR3 spans 14 amino acids.

In this sample, this clone turned up once. The chain has TRBV4-2 and TRBJ2-5; 9 nucleotides match TRBD1. The V segment lost 4 bases and the J segment 5 bases; nucleotides outside the gene matches: 8. The CDR3 has 15 amino acids. Germline lookup yields CDR1 LGHNA and CDR2 YNFKEQ. The CDR3 bases are TGTGCCAGCAGCCTGTCACAGGGGGCGCAGGAGACCCAGTACTTC. Its protein is CASSLSQGAQETQYF.

The chain uses TRBV4-1 and TRBJ1-3, with D unclear. Germline V gene lookup returns CDR1 MGHRA and CDR2 YSYEKL. V lost 4 bases, J lost 2 bases, and 9 bases lay in between. This CDR3 is built from 14 residues. This chain's CDR3 is CASSPFGAGNTIYF. The DNA for the CDR3 is TGCGCCAGCAGCCCCTTTGGGGCTGGAAACACCATATATTTT.